This is a list of T cell receptor beta chains from one sample in a study of regulatory T cells in long-lasting Graves disease. TCRdb reprocessed the multiplex PCR reads with MiXCR, giving one entry per CDR3 protein. The sample records hundreds of thousands of distinct CDR3 sequences, 15% to 20% being singletons. A further study also used this sample, focusing on T cells in Graves' hyperthyroidism and ophthalmopathy.

This material consisted of peripheral blood mononuclear cells (PBMCs), taken at new diagnosis, from a patient treated with antithyroid drugs. The receptor set was obtained from a woman aged 30 to 39 with Graves disease. Both conserved end residues are part of each CDR3. A D gene is named only where the DNA matches it firmly. A clone size is listed for some rows: how often the clone was seen (once, few, many), or a class if it is expanded.

size	J	V	D	CDR3	DNA
many	TRBJ2-1	TRBV2	-	CASSYRSRGEQFF	TGTGCCAGCAGTTACCGGTCTCGGGGGGAGCAGTTCTTC
few	TRBJ1-2	TRBV30	TRBD1	CAWSVAGTGRSGYTF	TGTGCCTGGAGTGTGGCGGGGACAGGGAGGAGCGGCTACACCTTC
many	TRBJ1-2	TRBV20-1	TRBD1	CSAAGTAIDTNYGYTF	TGCAGTGCTGCCGGGACAGCGATTGATACTAACTATGGCTACACCTTC
many	TRBJ2-7	TRBV18	-	CASSPQADYEQYF	TGTGCCAGCTCACCACAGGCAGACTACGAGCAGTACTTC
few	TRBJ2-4	TRBV6-2/TRBV6-3	TRBD2	CASSYSTSGRDIQYF	TGTGCCAGCAGTTACTCGACTAGCGGGAGGGACATTCAGTACTTC
many	TRBJ2-5	TRBV25-1	-	CASSDVTGTPQETQYF	TGTGCCAGCAGTGACGTGACAGGTACTCCCCAAGAGACCCAGTACTTC
-	TRBJ2-3	TRBV7-2	TRBD2	CASSALPTSGGRVDTQYF	TGTGCCAGCAGCGCCCTGCCGACTAGCGGGGGACGTGTAGATACGCAGTATTTT
many	TRBJ2-1	TRBV20-1	-	CSARYWRSYNEQFF	TGCAGTGCTAGATATTGGAGATCCTACAATGAGCAGTTCTTC
many	TRBJ2-1	TRBV20-1	TRBD2	CSASSLAGLRDNEQFF	TGCAGTGCTAGTTCATTAGCGGGATTGAGGGACAATGAGCAGTTCTTC
many	TRBJ2-5	TRBV30	-	CAWSRQGETQYF	TGTGCCTGGAGTAGGCAGGGCGAGACCCAGTACTTC
many	TRBJ1-2	TRBV6-1	-	CASSQKAGDWLYGYTF	TGTGCCAGCAGTCAAAAGGCGGGGGACTGGCTTTATGGCTACACCTTC
-	TRBJ2-7	TRBV24-1	-	CATSDRAESLTYEQYF	TGTGCCACCAGTGATCGGGCGGAGTCTCTTACCTACGAGCAGTACTTC
few	TRBJ1-4	TRBV12-3/TRBV12-4	-	CASRGAGFNEKLFF	TGTGCCAGCCGGGGGGCAGGCTTTAATGAAAAACTGTTTTTT
many	TRBJ1-2	TRBV2	TRBD1	CASTPSRGQGDYGYTF	TGTGCCAGCACTCCTTCGAGGGGACAGGGGGACTATGGCTACACCTTC
-	TRBJ1-6	TRBV6-2/TRBV6-3	-	CASSLTGGGYSPLHF	TGTGCCAGCAGCCTTACCGGCGGTGGGTATTCACCCCTCCACTTT
few	TRBJ2-1	TRBV18	-	CASSPGLAEYNEQFF	TGTGCCAGCTCACCAGGATTAGCGGAGTACAATGAGCAGTTCTTC
few	TRBJ1-2	TRBV7-9	TRBD1	CASSLLQGRDGYTF	TGTGCCAGCAGCTTACTACAGGGGCGCGATGGCTACACCTTC
-	TRBJ2-5	TRBV6-1	TRBD1	CASVRDRAKETQYF	TGTGCCAGCGTGCGAGACAGGGCTAAAGAGACCCAGTACTTC
many	TRBJ1-4	TRBV10-3	TRBD1	CAISELSSTGGGFEKLFF	TGTGCCATCAGTGAGTTGAGCTCTACAGGGGGCGGATTTGAAAAACTGTTTTTT
-	TRBJ2-5	TRBV20-1	TRBD2	CSAPWTSGVQETQYF	TGCAGTGCTCCTTGGACTAGCGGGGTACAAGAGACCCAGTACTTC
-	TRBJ2-2	TRBV27	-	CASSLSVGELFF	TGTGCCAGCAGTTTATCCGTCGGGGAGCTGTTTTTT
many	TRBJ2-1	TRBV5-1	-	CASSQEGNEQFF	TGCGCCAGCAGCCAAGAGGGAAATGAGCAGTTCTTC
many	TRBJ2-7	TRBV5-5	TRBD2	CASSLQRDVGEQYF	TGTGCCAGCAGCTTGCAGCGGGATGTGGGCGAGCAGTACTTC
-	TRBJ1-3	TRBV28	TRBD1	CASNSRQGAVGNTIYF	TGTGCCAGCAACTCAAGACAGGGGGCGGTTGGAAACACCATATATTTT
-	TRBJ1-2	TRBV11-2	-	CASSLCTSNYGYTF	TGTGCCAGCAGCTTATGTACATCTAACTATGGCTACACCTTC
many	TRBJ2-1	TRBV7-9	-	CASSLRDTHNEQFF	TGTGCCAGCAGCTTACGGGACACTCACAATGAGCAGTTCTTC
many	TRBJ2-7	TRBV20-1	-	CSAKGGVYEQYF	TGCAGTGCTAAGGGGGGAGTCTACGAGCAGTACTTC
-	TRBJ1-2	TRBV19	-	CASSSPERVYYGYTF	TGTGCCAGTAGCTCACCGGAAAGGGTCTACTATGGCTACACCTTC
many	TRBJ2-3	TRBV7-9	-	CASSTQGRWQYF	TGTGCCAGCAGCACCCAGGGAAGGTGGCAGTATTTT
many	TRBJ1-2	TRBV5-6	-	CASSFLREDYGYTF	TGTGCCAGCAGCTTTCTCCGCGAGGACTATGGCTACACCTTC
many	TRBJ2-5	TRBV11-2	-	CASSSPGIYEQETQYF	TGTGCCAGCAGCTCGCCCGGGATTTACGAGCAAGAGACCCAGTACTTC
-	TRBJ1-1	TRBV5-1	-	CASSVNGGRNTEAFF	TGCGCCAGCAGCGTAAACGGGGGCAGGAACACTGAAGCTTTCTTT
many	TRBJ1-5	TRBV30	-	CAWAGQINQPQHF	TGTGCCTGGGCCGGACAGATCAATCAGCCCCAGCATTTT
many	TRBJ2-3	TRBV20-1	TRBD1	CSARDKDRGLGTQYF	TGCAGTGCTAGAGATAAAGACAGGGGTTTAGGTACGCAGTATTTT
-	TRBJ2-6	TRBV20-1	-	CSAREGESGANVLTF	TGCAGTGCTAGAGAGGGAGAGTCTGGGGCCAACGTCCTGACTTTC
many	TRBJ2-3	TRBV7-6	-	CASSPPTGDTDTQYF	TGTGCCAGCAGCCCACCGACAGGAGACACAGATACGCAGTATTTT
many	TRBJ2-5	TRBV11-2	-	CASSAWSQETQYF	TGTGCCAGCAGCGCCTGGTCCCAAGAGACCCAGTACTTC